These 30 T cell receptor beta chains originate from one sample sequenced in a study of siplizumab effects on memory and regulatory T cells. Produced via immunoSEQ multiplex PCR; TCRdb's table is partial and in-frame only. Among roughly 120,000 clones listed, about 91% were seen once. The specimen sequenced was Tregs sorted from blood. The source of these receptors is a human donor in good health.

Written as DNA, the CDR3 is TGTGCCATCTCACAGACCTACGAGCAGTACTTC. As protein: CAISQTYEQYF. The chain combines TRBV6-1 with TRBJ2-7, with D hard to call. Trimming left V 10 bases short and J 2 bases short, with 9 bases between. The CDR3 is made up of 11 amino acids. CDR1 and CDR2 (germline): MNHNS, SASEGT.

The chain uses TRBV11-2 and TRBJ1-6; 8 bases are a match to TRBD1. CDR1 SGHAT and CDR2 FQNNGV come from the germline V gene. This CDR3 is built from 14 residues. Unmatched junction bases numbered 4, after V lost 5 bases and J lost 7 bases. CDR3 nucleotide sequence: TGTGCCAGCAGCCGACAGGGGTTGAATTCACCCCTCCACTTT. Translation gives CASSRQGLNSPLHF.

V is TRBV18 and J is TRBJ1-5; D is undetermined. Germline assignment: CDR1 KGHSH and CDR2 LQKENI. V gave up 4 bases and J gave up 0 bases, with 7 bases separating them. There are 14 residues in the CDR3. CDR3 in DNA: TGTGCCAGCTCACTCGAGGGTAGCAATCAGCCCCAGCATTTT. It translates to CASSLEGSNQPQHF.

The V gene is TRBV4-1, the J gene TRBJ1-6; perhaps TRBD1 as D (5 bases). The CDR3 length is 15 residues. Germline assignment: CDR1 MGHRA and CDR2 YSYEKL. Trimming pared 4 bases from V and 4 bases from J, leaving 11 bases between. The CDR3, as DNA: TGCGCCAGCAGCCGGGACGGCGGGTATAATTCACCCCTCCACTTT. Translated: CASSRDGGYNSPLHF.

The gene calls are TRBV19 and TRBJ2-1, with D unclear. Germline CDR1 reads LNHDA; CDR2 reads SQIVND (reference sequence). The CDR3 contains 16 residues. V lost 5 bases, J lost 0 bases, and 14 bases lay in between. The CDR3 reads CASSPLASYSYNEQFF. The CDR3 coding sequence is TGTGCCAGTAGTCCTCTGGCGTCGTACTCCTACAATGAGCAGTTCTTC. Using reference TRBV19 and TRBJ2-1 for the parts outside the CDR3, the full variable domain is DGGITQSPKYLFRKEGQNVTLSCEQNLNHDAMYWYRQDPGQGLRLIYYSQIVNDFQKGDIAEGYSVSREKKESFPLTVTSAQKNPTAFYLCASSPLASYSYNEQFFGPGTRLTVL.

This clone was found once. The gene calls are TRBV6-5 and TRBJ2-7, with D unclear. The CDR3 loop spans 14 amino acids. CDR1 MNHEY and CDR2 SVGAGI come from the germline V gene. V gave up 6 bases and J gave up 3 bases, with 15 bases separating them. CDR3 nucleotides: TGTGCCAGCAGCTTTCGGACGGTCTTCTACGAGCAGTACTTC. Its protein product is CASSFRTVFYEQYF.

The CDR3 sequence: CASSLPRTGYNEQFF. CDR3 in DNA: TGTGCCAGCAGTTTACCCAGGACAGGTTACAATGAGCAGTTCTTC. The chain is built from TRBV27 and TRBJ2-1; 7 positions agree with TRBD1. J gave up 4 bases and V 2 bases, and 5 bases lay outside the gene matches. The germline V gene has CDR1 MNHEY and CDR2 SMNVEV (reference sequence). This CDR3 is 15 amino acids long.

The V call is TRBV19, the J call TRBJ1-2; D is uncertain. Germline V gene sequence: CDR1 LNHDA, CDR2 SQIVND (reference sequence). This CDR3 region has 18 residues. Deletions cut 3 bases from V and 5 bases from J, with 25 bases between. The CDR3 spells CASSIPTQQTDSSYGYTF. The CDR3 region has the DNA TGTGCCAGTAGTATCCCTACGCAACAGACCGACTCCAGTTATGGCTACACCTTC.

V and J are TRBV10-3 and TRBJ2-1, with 10 bases identical to TRBD2. V lost 7 bases, J lost 0 bases, and 3 bases stayed unmatched. Germline CDR1 ENHRY, CDR2 SYGVKD. This CDR3 spans 15 amino acids. CDR3 nucleotides: TGTGCCATCAATATAGCGGGGGGCTCCTACAATGAGCAGTTCTTC. Protein: CAINIAGGSYNEQFF.

V gene TRBV4-2 combines with J gene TRBJ1-3, with unresolved D. This CDR3 contains 17 residues. Germline-derived CDR1 and CDR2 are LGHNA and YNFKEQ. Trimming took 1 base from V and 1 from J, leaving 14 bases between them. The CDR3 here is CASSQVDSLGSGNTIYF. The CDR3, as DNA: TGTGCCAGCAGCCAAGTGGACTCCCTCGGGTCTGGAAACACCATATATTTT.

This clone was recorded once. In nucleotides, the CDR3 is TGTGCCGTAGCATTAGATAGCAATCAGCCCCAGCATTTT. It translates to CAVALDSNQPQHF. This chain connects TRBV28 to TRBJ1-5; D gene unclear. The germline gives CDR1 MDHEN, CDR2 SYDVKM. The CDR3 runs to 13 residues. V was clipped by 11 bases and J by 0 bases, with 11 bases between them.

The chain carries TRBV19 and TRBJ1-2, with 8 bases matching TRBD1. Unmatched junction bases numbered 9, after V lost 6 bases and J lost 6 bases. Germline CDR1 is LNHDA and CDR2 is SQIVND (reference sequence). This CDR3 has 14 residues. The DNA of the CDR3 is TGTGCCAGTAGCCCTACCCAGGGGGCAGATGGCTACACCTTC. Its translation is CASSPTQGADGYTF.

The chain couples TRBV19 to TRBJ2-7; tentative D call: TRBD1 (5 bases). Trimming pared 6 bases from V and 5 bases from J, leaving 14 bases between. This CDR3 contains 13 residues. Per germline, CDR1 LNHDA and CDR2 SQIVND (reference sequence). The CDR3 loop reads CASRSPGLNEQYF. Written as DNA, the CDR3 is TGTGCCAGTAGATCTCCAGGGTTGAACGAGCAGTACTTC.

A note on this clone: This CDR3 is also generated by other DNA sequences in the sample. This chain uses TRBV5-1 with TRBJ2-4; D possibly uses TRBD1 or TRBD2 (5 bases each). There are 16 residues in the CDR3. V lost 0 bases and J lost 1, with 11 bases in between. Looked up from germline, CDR1 is SGHRS and CDR2 is YFSETQ. The CDR3 loop reads CASSLEGWGAKNIQYF. The CDR3 DNA sequence: TGCGCCAGCAGCTTGGAAGGGTGGGGGGCCAAAAACATTCAGTACTTC.

The V gene is TRBV19, the J gene TRBJ2-2; 8 bases fit TRBD1. The CDR3 contains 18 residues. Germline CDR1 is LNHDA and CDR2 is SQIVND (reference sequence). The ends lost 2 bases at V and 0 bases at J; junction bases unmatched: 8. As DNA, the CDR3 is TGTGCCAGTAGTATACAGGGGGCTTTATCCGCGAACACCGGGGAGCTGTTTTTT. Its translation: CASSIQGALSANTGELFF.

This clone was recorded once. CDR3: CASSSGTKSGDTQYF. The CDR3 nucleotides read TGTGCCAGCTCATCAGGGACCAAAAGCGGAGATACGCAGTATTTT. This chain links TRBV18 with TRBJ2-3, with D possibly called TRBD1 or TRBD2 (5 bases each). Trimming left V 5 bases short and J 5 bases short, with 17 bases between. Germline assignment: CDR1 KGHSH and CDR2 LQKENI. CDR3 length equals 15 residues.

This chain connects TRBV2 to TRBJ1-5; 8 bases agree with TRBD1. V shed 5 bases and J 6 bases; nucleotides not matched to a gene: 9. This CDR3 spans 15 amino acids. CDR1 and CDR2 (germline): SNHLY, FYNNEI. In nucleotides, the CDR3 is TGTGCCAGCAGTATACGGACAGGGACCGTTCAGCCCCAGCATTTT. This codes for CASSIRTGTVQPQHF.

The chain carries TRBV6-1 and TRBJ1-1, with TRBD1 matching over 7 bases. The CDR3 spans 13 residues. Trimming at V came to 6 bases and at J to 3 bases, leaving 4 bases not matched to a gene. Germline CDR1 is MNHNS and CDR2 is SASEGT. The CDR3 sequence: CASRYRGYTEAFF. In DNA, the CDR3 is TGTGCCAGCAGGTACAGGGGATACACTGAAGCTTTCTTT.

J is TRBJ1-4 and V is TRBV7-9; D might be TRBD1 (5 bases). CDR3 length: 14 residues. Trimming took off 0 bases at V and 7 bases at J, with 9 bases between the two ends. The V gene's germline CDR1 is SEHNR and CDR2 FQNEAQ (reference sequence). CDR3 amino acids: CASSLAGGVEKLFF. Written as DNA, the CDR3 is TGTGCCAGCAGCTTAGCAGGAGGGGTTGAAAAACTGTTTTTT.

The chain employs TRBV19 and TRBJ2-7, with D tentatively TRBD1 (6 bases). This CDR3 is built from 13 residues. Germline V gives CDR1 LNHDA, CDR2 SQIVND (reference sequence). V was clipped by 3 bases and J by 2 bases, with 8 bases between them. In DNA form, the CDR3 reads TGTGCCAGTAGTATCAGGGGTCCCTACGAGCAGTACTTC. This translates into CASSIRGPYEQYF. Together with reference TRBV19 and TRBJ2-7, the CDR3 gives the full variable domain: DGGITQSPKYLFRKEGQNVTLSCEQNLNHDAMYWYRQDPGQGLRLIYYSQIVNDFQKGDIAEGYSVSREKKESFPLTVTSAQKNPTAFYLCASSIRGPYEQYFGPGTRLTVT.

The chain links TRBV6-5 to TRBJ1-1; D is unclear. Germline lookup yields CDR1 MNHEY and CDR2 SVGAGI. The CDR3 extends over 12 amino acids. V lost 6 bases and J lost 6, with 11 bases in between. The CDR3 nucleotides are TGTGCCAGCAGCCTAGGGTTTCCTGAAGCTTTCTTT. Amino acid sequence: CASSLGFPEAFF.

V and J are TRBV10-3 and TRBJ1-1; 9 bases map to TRBD1. This CDR3 comprises 13 residues. The trim removed 10 bases at V and 0 bases at J, leaving 3 bases unmatched. Germline V gene sequence: CDR1 ENHRY, CDR2 SYGVKD. Written as DNA, the CDR3 is TGTGCCACCGGACAGGGGTTGAACACTGAAGCTTTCTTT. This sequence encodes CATGQGLNTEAFF.

The J gene is TRBJ2-7, the V gene TRBV30; TRBD1 matches 7 bases. Germline assignment: CDR1 GTSNPN and CDR2 SVGIG (reference sequence). There are 13 residues in the CDR3. J gave up 3 bases and V 7 bases, and 9 bases lay outside the gene matches. In nucleotides, the CDR3 is TGTGCCTTTATCCGAGACAGGGACTACGAGCAGTACTTC. Translated, it gives CAFIRDRDYEQYF.

The V call is TRBV5-4, the J call TRBJ2-5; 8 bases map to TRBD2. With 3 bases clipped from V and 12 bases from J, the junction kept 10 bases outside the gene matches. The CDR3 spans 13 residues. Germline CDR1 is SGHNT and CDR2 is YYREEE (reference sequence). The CDR3 region is CASSSTGGAAEYF. CDR3 DNA sequence: TGTGCCAGCAGCTCTACGGGAGGGGCGGCGGAGTACTTC.

The chain combines TRBV6-5 with TRBJ1-5; TRBD1 might be the D (5 bases). V was trimmed by 7 bases and J by 0 bases, leaving 13 bases between them. The CDR3 sequence is 15 residues long. Germline V gene data show CDR1 as MNHEY and CDR2 as SVGAGI. The CDR3 loop is CASTGKANSNQPQHF. In DNA form, the CDR3 reads TGTGCCAGCACAGGGAAAGCTAATAGCAATCAGCCCCAGCATTTT.

The genes are TRBV2 and TRBJ1-2; D unresolved. V was trimmed by 7 bases and J by 5 bases, leaving 8 bases between them. This CDR3 region has 11 residues. The germline CDR1 and CDR2 sequences are SNHLY and FYNNEI. The CDR3 here is CASNMQYGYTF. The CDR3 nucleotides are TGTGCCAGCAACATGCAATATGGCTACACCTTC.

V is TRBV9 and J is TRBJ2-3; TRBD1 aligns across 9 bases. Germline V gene lookup returns CDR1 SGDLS and CDR2 YYNGEE. Losses at the gene ends were 3 bases for V and 3 bases for J; bases not matched to a gene: 5. The CDR3 has 15 amino acids. The CDR3 region is CASSGLGQGTDTQYF. CDR3 DNA: TGTGCCAGCAGCGGCCTGGGACAGGGAACAGATACGCAGTATTTT.

The chain combines TRBV6-1 with TRBJ1-2; TRBD1 agrees at 8 bases. V was pared by 4 bases and J by 6 bases, with 7 bases of the junction left unmatched. The CDR3 consists of 14 residues. The germline V gene has CDR1 MNHNS and CDR2 SASEGT. This CDR3 reads CASSVTQGVHGYTF. Here the CDR3 DNA reads TGTGCCAGCAGTGTCACACAGGGGGTACATGGCTACACCTTC.

The chain employs TRBV2 and TRBJ2-4; 7 bases line up with TRBD2. Germline CDR1 and CDR2: SNHLY and FYNNEI. V shed 2 bases, J shed 7 bases, and the junction held 2 bases outside the gene matches. The CDR3 loop spans 13 amino acids. The CDR3 bases are TGTGCCAGCAGTGAAATGGGGGGGAACATTCAGTACTTC. It is translated as CASSEMGGNIQYF.

The chain has TRBV27 and TRBJ2-5; D is perhaps TRBD2 (6 bases). The ends were cut back, 3 bases at V and 5 bases at J, with 13 bases in the middle. The V gene's germline CDR1 is MNHEY and CDR2 SMNVEV (reference sequence). This CDR3 contains 14 residues. Written as DNA, the CDR3 is TGTGCCAGCAGTTTTATAGGGGCGGGGGAGACCCAGTACTTC. Its protein product is CASSFIGAGETQYF.